A selection of T cell receptor beta chains follows, all from one sample in a study of T cells in Graves' hyperthyroidism and ophthalmopathy. TCRdb independently ran MiXCR on the multiplex PCR reads; one entry per CDR3 protein. The table has over 250,000 distinct CDR3 sequences, 22% seen once. Material for sequencing was blood. The receptors come from a man aged 25-45 years with Graves' ophthalmopathy. Both conserved end residues are part of each CDR3. The D gene is left open where the match is weak. Only part of the rows carry a size: once, few, many, or a class if the clone is expanded.

abundance: -; d_gene: TRBD1; j_gene: TRBJ1-1; len: 14; v_gene: TRBV27; CDR3nt: TGTGCCAGCAGTTTCCGACAGGGCCGGACTGAAGCTTTCTTT; CDR3aa: CASSFRQGRTEAFF
abundance: -; d_gene: -; j_gene: TRBJ2-1; len: 15; v_gene: TRBV2; CDR3nt: TGTGTCAGCAGGGCAGGGTCTTGGAGGGACAATGAGCAGTTCTTC; CDR3aa: CVSRAGSWRDNEQFF
abundance: once; d_gene: -; j_gene: TRBJ2-1; len: 15; v_gene: TRBV29-1; CDR3nt: TGCAGCGTTGAAGGAACAGGACAGAGGACTTATGAGCAGTTCTTC; CDR3aa: CSVEGTGQRTYEQFF
abundance: -; d_gene: -; j_gene: TRBJ2-2; len: 14; v_gene: TRBV28; CDR3nt: TGTGCCAGCAGTTTAGGGACACAAACCGGGGAGCTGTTTTTT; CDR3aa: CASSLGTQTGELFF
abundance: few; d_gene: -; j_gene: TRBJ2-2; len: 16; v_gene: TRBV25-1; CDR3nt: TGTGCCAGCAGTTCCCCAGCCGGGACATACACCGGGGAGCTGTTTTTT; CDR3aa: CASSSPAGTYTGELFF
abundance: -; d_gene: TRBD2; j_gene: TRBJ2-1; len: 16; v_gene: TRBV27; CDR3nt: TGTGCCACCACTTCCTGGGGCGGGGGCTCCTACAATGAGCAGTTCTTC; CDR3aa: CATTSWGGGSYNEQFF
abundance: once; d_gene: TRBD2; j_gene: TRBJ2-2; len: 16; v_gene: TRBV6-2/TRBV6-3; CDR3nt: TGTGCCAGCAGTTCAGGACTAGCGGGAGACACCGGGGAGCTGTTTTTT; CDR3aa: CASSSGLAGDTGELFF
abundance: -; d_gene: TRBD2; j_gene: TRBJ2-2; len: 16; v_gene: TRBV27; CDR3nt: TGTGCCAGCAGTTCTAGCGGGAGGATCGACACCGGGGAGCTGTTTTTT; CDR3aa: CASSSSGRIDTGELFF
abundance: few; d_gene: -; j_gene: TRBJ2-2; len: 15; v_gene: TRBV7-6; CDR3nt: TGTGCCAGCAGCTTAACTCAGGGATTCACCGGGGAGCTGTTTTTT; CDR3aa: CASSLTQGFTGELFF
abundance: -; d_gene: -; j_gene: TRBJ1-5; len: 17; v_gene: TRBV7-2; CDR3nt: TGTGCCAGCAGCCAAGAAAGAAGAGGACAAGCCAATCAGCCCCAGCATTTT; CDR3aa: CASSQERRGQANQPQHF
abundance: many; d_gene: TRBD1; j_gene: TRBJ2-1; len: 18; v_gene: TRBV12-3/TRBV12-4; CDR3nt: TGTGCCAGCAGTTTAGCAACCCTCACAGGGGGCAGGTACAATGAGCAGTTCTTC; CDR3aa: CASSLATLTGGRYNEQFF
abundance: many; d_gene: -; j_gene: TRBJ1-1; len: 13; v_gene: TRBV18; CDR3nt: TGTGCCAGCTCGTCGGACCAGAACACTGAAGCTTTCTTT; CDR3aa: CASSSDQNTEAFF
abundance: few; d_gene: TRBD2; j_gene: TRBJ2-1; len: 16; v_gene: TRBV27; CDR3nt: TGTGCCAGCAGTTTAAAATCCGGGACTAGCTCTACTGAGCAGTTCTTC; CDR3aa: CASSLKSGTSSTEQFF
abundance: many; d_gene: -; j_gene: TRBJ1-1; len: 14; v_gene: TRBV30; CDR3nt: TGTGCCTGGAGCCCCTCTCACATGAACACTGAAGCTTTCTTT; CDR3aa: CAWSPSHMNTEAFF
abundance: few; d_gene: TRBD1; j_gene: TRBJ2-1; len: 17; v_gene: TRBV28; CDR3nt: TGTGCCAGCAGTTTATTGGATACAGGGGGACTTTTATTCGAGCAGTTCTTC; CDR3aa: CASSLLDTGGLLFEQFF
abundance: -; d_gene: -; j_gene: TRBJ2-1; len: 14; v_gene: TRBV20-1; CDR3nt: TGCAGTAGAGAGAGGTCAGCGGGCGGAAATGAGCAGTTCTTC; CDR3aa: CSRERSAGGNEQFF
abundance: many; d_gene: TRBD2; j_gene: TRBJ2-7; len: 15; v_gene: TRBV3-1; CDR3nt: TGTGCCAGCAGCCGCCTAGCGGACCTGGACTACGAGCAGTACTTC; CDR3aa: CASSRLADLDYEQYF
abundance: many; d_gene: -; j_gene: TRBJ1-1; len: 17; v_gene: TRBV7-2; CDR3nt: TGTGCCAGCAGCTTAGCCGGGAGGGGCAGAGGAAACACTGAAGCTTTCTTT; CDR3aa: CASSLAGRGRGNTEAFF
abundance: -; d_gene: -; j_gene: TRBJ2-2; len: 13; v_gene: TRBV14; CDR3nt: TGTGCCAGCAGCCAAGTAACGTCCGGGGAGCTGTTTTTT; CDR3aa: CASSQVTSGELFF
abundance: -; d_gene: -; j_gene: TRBJ2-7; len: 15; v_gene: TRBV7-8; CDR3nt: TGTGCCAGCAGCTTACCAGGGGCTGGGTCCTACGAGCAGTACTTC; CDR3aa: CASSLPGAGSYEQYF
abundance: few; d_gene: -; j_gene: TRBJ2-7; len: 16; v_gene: TRBV5-1; CDR3nt: TGCGCCAGCAGCTTGGGGGATCCGGGACGGCTATACCAGCAGTACTTC; CDR3aa: CASSLGDPGRLYQQYF
abundance: -; d_gene: TRBD2; j_gene: TRBJ2-7; len: 14; v_gene: TRBV7-2; CDR3nt: TGTGCCAGCAGCCGTCTAGCGGGACCCTACGAGCAGTACTTC; CDR3aa: CASSRLAGPYEQYF
abundance: few; d_gene: -; j_gene: TRBJ1-1; len: 15; v_gene: TRBV12-3/TRBV12-4; CDR3nt: TGTGCCAGCAGTTTTCTGGGTATCGGGAACACTGAAGCTTTCTTT; CDR3aa: CASSFLGIGNTEAFF
abundance: many; d_gene: -; j_gene: TRBJ2-1; len: 14; v_gene: TRBV7-2; CDR3nt: TGTGCCAGCAGCAATGGGGGATACAAGAATGAGCAGTTCTTC; CDR3aa: CASSNGGYKNEQFF
abundance: -; d_gene: TRBD2; j_gene: TRBJ2-2; len: 16; v_gene: TRBV24-1; CDR3nt: TGTGCCACCAGTGACCGGGGGGGGGGCAGGTCCGGGGAGCTGTTTTTT; CDR3aa: CATSDRGGGRSGELFF
abundance: -; d_gene: TRBD1; j_gene: TRBJ1-5; len: 16; v_gene: TRBV28; CDR3nt: TGTGCCAGCTACGCACAGGGGGTCCCTAGCAATCAGCCCCAGCATTTT; CDR3aa: CASYAQGVPSNQPQHF
abundance: few; d_gene: TRBD1; j_gene: TRBJ1-6; len: 15; v_gene: TRBV2; CDR3nt: TGTGCCAGCAGACCACAGGGGGAGGGAAATTCACCCCTCCACTTT; CDR3aa: CASRPQGEGNSPLHF
abundance: few; d_gene: TRBD1; j_gene: TRBJ2-2; len: 13; v_gene: TRBV11-2; CDR3nt: TGTGCCAGCAGCCTACAGGGGGTCGGGGAGCTGTTTTTT; CDR3aa: CASSLQGVGELFF
abundance: -; d_gene: TRBD1; j_gene: TRBJ2-5; len: 13; v_gene: TRBV12-3/TRBV12-4; CDR3nt: TGTGCCAGCAGTGACGGACAGGCTGAGACCCAGTACTTC; CDR3aa: CASSDGQAETQYF
abundance: -; d_gene: TRBD2; j_gene: TRBJ2-3; len: 17; v_gene: TRBV7-2; CDR3nt: TGTGCCAGCAGCTTATCCCATCCTAGCGGGTCGGAGGGTACGCAGTATTTT; CDR3aa: CASSLSHPSGSEGTQYF
abundance: few; d_gene: -; j_gene: TRBJ2-6; len: 16; v_gene: TRBV28; CDR3nt: TGTGCCAGCATCCCCTCAGCGGGCTCTGGGGCCAACGTCCTGACTTTC; CDR3aa: CASIPSAGSGANVLTF
abundance: -; d_gene: TRBD1; j_gene: TRBJ2-5; len: 14; v_gene: TRBV7-7; CDR3nt: TGTGCTAGCAGCAGAGGGACAGCACAAGAGACCCAGTACTTC; CDR3aa: CASSRGTAQETQYF
abundance: -; d_gene: -; j_gene: TRBJ1-6; len: 13; v_gene: TRBV6-1; CDR3nt: TGTGCCACCTCCAGAGGGAAAAATTCACCCCTCCACTTT; CDR3aa: CATSRGKNSPLHF
abundance: -; d_gene: TRBD2; j_gene: TRBJ2-7; len: 16; v_gene: TRBV6-5; CDR3nt: TGTGCCAGCAGTTCCGGGACTAGCGGCTCCTACAATGAGCAGTACTTC; CDR3aa: CASSSGTSGSYNEQYF
abundance: many; d_gene: TRBD1; j_gene: TRBJ1-1; len: 16; v_gene: TRBV11-2; CDR3nt: TGTGCCAGCAGCTTCACTGGACAGGGGAGATTCACTGAAGCTTTCTTT; CDR3aa: CASSFTGQGRFTEAFF
abundance: -; d_gene: TRBD2; j_gene: TRBJ2-5; len: 14; v_gene: TRBV5-1; CDR3nt: TGCGCCAGCAGCCCTATAGCGGGAGCAGAGACCCAGTACTTC; CDR3aa: CASSPIAGAETQYF
abundance: few; d_gene: -; j_gene: TRBJ2-7; len: 13; v_gene: TRBV27; CDR3nt: TGTGCCAGCAGTTTTAGGTCAGCTTACGAGCAGTACTTC; CDR3aa: CASSFRSAYEQYF
abundance: -; d_gene: -; j_gene: TRBJ1-1; len: 15; v_gene: TRBV30; CDR3nt: TGTGCCTGGAGTGTACTGGGTACCAGGAACACTGAAGCTTTCTTT; CDR3aa: CAWSVLGTRNTEAFF
abundance: many; d_gene: TRBD1; j_gene: TRBJ1-1; len: 16; v_gene: TRBV27; CDR3nt: TGTGCCAGCAGTTCCGGTCCCAGGGGGGGGGGCACTGAAGCTTTCTTT; CDR3aa: CASSSGPRGGGTEAFF
abundance: many; d_gene: TRBD1; j_gene: TRBJ2-6; len: 17; v_gene: TRBV5-1; CDR3nt: TGCGCCAGCAGCCCCGGGACAGTCAACTCTGGGGCCAACGTCCTGACTTTC; CDR3aa: CASSPGTVNSGANVLTF